What follows are 3 T cell receptor beta chains derived from one specimen sequenced in a study of T cell repertoires in cytomegalovirus infection. The antigens for these receptors are not known. MiXCR, applied by TCRdb to the reads, yields one record per CDR3 protein. The sample lists about 270,000 distinct CDR3 sequences, approximately 22% occurring once. The input for sequencing was cultured PBMCs, taken from culture after CMV antigen stimulation. These receptors came from a human donor in good health (CMV status not recorded). Some clones in this sample may be carry-over from other donors' samples.

The chain links TRBV7-2 to TRBJ2-7, with D tentatively TRBD1 or TRBD2 (5 bases each). Germline lookup yields CDR1 SGHTA and CDR2 FQGNSA. The CDR3 runs to 14 residues. Trimming removed 4 bases at V and 2 bases at J, with 12 bases between. The CDR3 DNA sequence: TGTGCCAGCAGCTCGGGACCGCATCCCTACGAGCAGTACTTC. Its protein is CASSSGPHPYEQYF.

This clonotype appeared a single time. The rearrangement links TRBV9 to TRBJ2-1; tentative D call: TRBD2 (7 bases). The ends were cut back, 4 bases at V and 4 bases at J, with 18 bases in the middle. Germline V lookup: CDR1 SGDLS, CDR2 YYNGEE. This CDR3 has 16 residues. The CDR3 protein is CASSPRMGGQYNEQFF. In DNA, the CDR3 is TGTGCCAGCAGCCCGAGGATGGGGGGGCAGTACAATGAGCAGTTCTTC.

This clonotype appeared a few times. This chain links TRBV5-4 with TRBJ1-1; 11 bases are shared with TRBD1. J was trimmed by 5 bases and V by 5 bases; bases with no gene match: 8. The CDR3 totals 15 residues. Germline assignment: CDR1 SGHNT and CDR2 YYREEE (reference sequence). The CDR3 nucleotides read TGTGCCAGCAGGTCGGGACAGGGGGGGAGTACTGAAGCTTTCTTT. Amino acids: CASRSGQGGSTEAFF.